Listed here is a single T cell receptor beta chain. Its target is unknown. The assay was immunoSEQ multiplex PCR, and TCRdb's table has in-frame clones only and misses some. The sample contains about 320,000 clones, 90% of which appear only once. This sample is part of a study of Ad26.COV2.S vaccination and SARS-CoV-2 variants. On the study more broadly: Each vaccinee took Ad26.COV2.S intramuscularly, once or twice 56 days apart.

Treatment given: roughly 19 received Ad26.COV2.S at low or high dose, single or two shots; 5 received placebo; per-sample allocation not given. Sampling occurred on day 63 after the first vaccine or placebo injection. V was pared by 2 bases and J by 0 bases, with 5 bases between. This CDR3 contains 14 residues. CDR1 is MNHEY and CDR2 is SVGEGT in the germline V gene. Study-wide results and caveats: It was reported that spike-specific CD8+ and CD4+ T cell responses were substantially broad after vaccination. From the TCR breadth and depth analyses, total T cell responses may have been underestimated.

This chain connects TRBV6-2 or TRBV6-3 to TRBJ1-3; D unclear. The specimen comprised peripheral blood, sampled in a trial of Ad26.COV2.S vaccine versus placebo. The sequence was collected from a person between 18 and 60 years old who received the Ad26.COV2.S COVID-19 vaccine or a placebo. The CDR3 sequence: CASSYGGSGNTIYF. CDR3 coding DNA: TGTGCCAGCAGTTACGGCGGCTCTGGAAACACCATATATTTT.